This entry features one T cell receptor beta chain sequence. Its antigen remains unknown. This record comes from a study of CD8+ T cells in alopecia areata. Study summary: Severity scoring for treated patients was based on the percentage of affected scalp area. Findings of the study overall: Expanded CD8+ clones among the top 100, as well as scalp clonality, were significantly decreased by tofacitinib. It was lesional scalp, especially alopecia totalis/universalis, that showed higher clonality than normal scalp.

The CDR3 extends over 12 amino acids. The V and J ends lost 5 bases and 0 bases respectively, with 3 bases between them. In germline, CDR1 is SGHTA, CDR2 FQGNSA. Treatment in this sample: oral pan-JAK inhibitor, 5-10 mg twice daily. It was from alopecia areata patients that lesional scalp punch biopsies and peripheral blood were collected. The authors extracted RNA and reverse transcribed it into cDNA as the sequencing template. TCRdb's table, derived via immunoSEQ multiplex PCR, lists solely in-frame clones and lacks some. This table has about 4,300 clones, approximately 69% appearing once. The clonotype comes from a human donor with alopecia areata. The specimen comprised skin, sampled at week 24, from a patient treated with tofacitinib. This chain joins TRBV7-2 and TRBJ2-3, with D unresolved. The CDR3 DNA sequence: TGTGCCAGCAGCCAAAGCACAGATACGCAGTATTTT. Its translation is CASSQSTDTQYF.